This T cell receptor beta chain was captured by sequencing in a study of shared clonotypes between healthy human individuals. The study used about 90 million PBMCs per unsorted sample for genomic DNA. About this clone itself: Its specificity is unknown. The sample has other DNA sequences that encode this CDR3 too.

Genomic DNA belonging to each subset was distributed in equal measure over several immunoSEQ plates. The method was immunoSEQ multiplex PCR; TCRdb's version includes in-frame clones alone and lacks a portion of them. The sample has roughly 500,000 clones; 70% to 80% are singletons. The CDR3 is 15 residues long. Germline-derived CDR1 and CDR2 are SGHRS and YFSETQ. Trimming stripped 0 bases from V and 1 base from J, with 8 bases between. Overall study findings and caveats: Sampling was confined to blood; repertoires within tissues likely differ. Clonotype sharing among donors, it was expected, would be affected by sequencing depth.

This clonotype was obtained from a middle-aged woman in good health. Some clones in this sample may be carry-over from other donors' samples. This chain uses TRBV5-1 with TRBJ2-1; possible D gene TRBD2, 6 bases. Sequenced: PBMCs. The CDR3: CASSLVSGSYNEQFF. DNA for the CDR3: TGCGCCAGCAGCTTGGTTAGCGGTTCCTACAATGAGCAGTTCTTC.